This T cell receptor beta chain originates from a study of shared T cell receptors in the human thymus. Sequencing was performed with immunoSEQ multiplex PCR; in TCRdb, only in-frame clones are kept and a portion is missing. The sample lists 550,000 to 800,000 clones, roughly 88% occurring once. The CDR3 contains 14 residues. CDR1 and CDR2 from the germline V gene are PRHDT and FYEKMQ (reference sequence). V lost 1 base, J lost 1 base, and 7 bases lay in between. These data were also filed under a second study, of human thymus T cells. That source notes: Healthy Finnish infants undergoing corrective surgery for congenital heart defects provided the donor material. It was from resections taken during corrective heart surgery that the thymus tissue came.

The specimen was thymocytes. The J gene is TRBJ1-1, the V gene TRBV13, with D tentatively TRBD1 (5 bases). This TCR derives from a girl less than two years old with a congenital heart defect. CDR3 sequence: CASSLAGENTEAFF. The CDR3 DNA sequence: TGTGCCAGCAGCTTAGCGGGGGAGAACACTGAAGCTTTCTTT.